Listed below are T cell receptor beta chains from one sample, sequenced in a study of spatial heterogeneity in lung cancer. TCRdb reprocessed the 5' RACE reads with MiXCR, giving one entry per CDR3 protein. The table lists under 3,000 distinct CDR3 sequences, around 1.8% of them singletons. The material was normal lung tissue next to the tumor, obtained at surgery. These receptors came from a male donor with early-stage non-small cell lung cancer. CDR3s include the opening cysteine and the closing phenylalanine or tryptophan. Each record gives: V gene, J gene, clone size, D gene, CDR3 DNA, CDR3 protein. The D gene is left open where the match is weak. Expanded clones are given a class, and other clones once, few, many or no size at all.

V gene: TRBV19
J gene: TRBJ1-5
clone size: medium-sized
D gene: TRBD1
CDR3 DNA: TGTGCCAGTAGTATAGGGGGGACAGCCCTCAATCAGCCCCAGCATTTT
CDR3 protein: CASSIGGTALNQPQHF

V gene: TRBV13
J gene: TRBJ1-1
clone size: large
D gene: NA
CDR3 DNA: TGTGCCAGCAGCTTAAACACTGAAGCTTTCTTT
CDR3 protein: CASSLNTEAFF

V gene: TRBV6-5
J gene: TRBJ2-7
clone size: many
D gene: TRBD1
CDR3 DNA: TGTGCCAGCAGCAGGGACAGTATCTACGAGCAGTACTTC
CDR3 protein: CASSRDSIYEQYF

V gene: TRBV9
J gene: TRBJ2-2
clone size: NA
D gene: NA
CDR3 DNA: TGTGCCAGCAGCGTATCCGGCCGCGGCACCGGGGAGCTGTTTTTT
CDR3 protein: CASSVSGRGTGELFF

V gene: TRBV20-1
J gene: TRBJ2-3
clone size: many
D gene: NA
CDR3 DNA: TGCAGTGCTAGAGCCTCCTTGCGAGCGGATACGCAGTATTTT
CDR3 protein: CSARASLRADTQYF

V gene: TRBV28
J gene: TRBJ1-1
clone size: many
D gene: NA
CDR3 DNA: TGTGCCACCTGGAACACTGAAGCTTTCTTT
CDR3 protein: CATWNTEAFF

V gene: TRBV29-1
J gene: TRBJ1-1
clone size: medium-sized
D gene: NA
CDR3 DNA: TGCAGCGCGGTTGTGTCCACTGAAGCTTTCTTT
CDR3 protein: CSAVVSTEAFF

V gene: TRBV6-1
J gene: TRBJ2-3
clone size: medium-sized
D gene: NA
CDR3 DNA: TGTGCCAGCAGTGAAGAAACAGGGAGTTGGGATACGCAGTATTTT
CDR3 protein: CASSEETGSWDTQYF

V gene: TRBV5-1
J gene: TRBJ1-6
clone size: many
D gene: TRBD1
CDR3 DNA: TGCGCCAGCAGCTTGGACCCGTTGAGGGGGCTAATTAATTCACCCCTCCACTTT
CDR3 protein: CASSLDPLRGLINSPLHF

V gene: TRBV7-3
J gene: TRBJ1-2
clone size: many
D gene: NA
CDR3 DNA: TGTGCCAGCAGCTTAACGTCCTTACAAAACTATGGCGACACCTTC
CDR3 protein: CASSLTSLQNYGDTF

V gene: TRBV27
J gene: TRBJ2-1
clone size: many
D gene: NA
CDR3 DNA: TGTGCCAGCTGGGGGGAGGGGGCCGTGAACAATGAGCAGTTCTTC
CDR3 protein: CASWGEGAVNNEQFF

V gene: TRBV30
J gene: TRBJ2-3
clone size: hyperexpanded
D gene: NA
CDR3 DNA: TGTGCCTGTTACTTCGGGGGAGATACGCAGTATTTT
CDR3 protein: CACYFGGDTQYF

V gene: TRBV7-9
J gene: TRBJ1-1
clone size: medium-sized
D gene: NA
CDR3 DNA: TGTGCCAGCAGCTTAGACATGAACACTGAAGCTTTCTTT
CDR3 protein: CASSLDMNTEAFF

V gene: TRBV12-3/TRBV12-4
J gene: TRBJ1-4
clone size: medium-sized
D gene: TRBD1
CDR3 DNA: TGTGCCAGCAAAAACAGGGGGGGGAATGAAAAACTGTTTTTT
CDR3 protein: CASKNRGGNEKLFF

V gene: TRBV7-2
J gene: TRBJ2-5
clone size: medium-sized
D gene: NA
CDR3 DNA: TGTGCCAGCAGCTTATGGGGAGGGGGCCAAGAGACCCAGTACTTC
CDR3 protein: CASSLWGGGQETQYF

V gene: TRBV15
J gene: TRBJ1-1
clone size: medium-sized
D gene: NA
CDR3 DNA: TGTGCCACCAGCAGAGATTCAGGGAGCCCTGAAGCTTTCTTT
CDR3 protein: CATSRDSGSPEAFF

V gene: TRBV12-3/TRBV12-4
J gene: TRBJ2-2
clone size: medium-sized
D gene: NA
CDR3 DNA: TGTGCCAGCAGTTTAGTGGGGAAAAGAGCCGGGGAGCTGTTTTTT
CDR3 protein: CASSLVGKRAGELFF

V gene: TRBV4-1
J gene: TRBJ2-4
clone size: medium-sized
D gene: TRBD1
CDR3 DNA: TGCGCCAGCACCCAGACAGGGGCCAAAAACATTCAGTACTTC
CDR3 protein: CASTQTGAKNIQYF

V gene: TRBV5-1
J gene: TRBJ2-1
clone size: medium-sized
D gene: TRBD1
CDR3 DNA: TGCGCCAGCAGACATAGACCGGGACAGGGGGTTTCAAATGAGCAGTTCTTC
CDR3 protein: CASRHRPGQGVSNEQFF

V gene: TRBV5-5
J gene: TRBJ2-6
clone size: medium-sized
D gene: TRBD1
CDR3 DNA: TGTGCCAGCAGCAGGGGGCTAGCTGGGGCCAACGTCCTGACTTTC
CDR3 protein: CASSRGLAGANVLTF

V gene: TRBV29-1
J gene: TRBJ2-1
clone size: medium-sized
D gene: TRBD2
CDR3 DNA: TGCAGCGTTGAAGATCATAGCGGGGAGGCCAACAATGAGCAGTTCTTC
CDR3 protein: CSVEDHSGEANNEQFF

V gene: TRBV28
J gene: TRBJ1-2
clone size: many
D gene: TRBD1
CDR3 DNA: TGTGCCAGCAGTGGGGACAGGGTGGTATTGTATGGCGACACCTTC
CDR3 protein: CASSGDRVVLYGDTF

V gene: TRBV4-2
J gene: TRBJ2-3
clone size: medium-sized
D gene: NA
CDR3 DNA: TGTGCCAGCAGCCAGGAAACAGCTCCTAGCACAGATACGCAGTATTTT
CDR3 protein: CASSQETAPSTDTQYF

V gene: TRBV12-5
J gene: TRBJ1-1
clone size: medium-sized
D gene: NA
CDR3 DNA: TGTGCTAGTGGGGGGCGAGGGGCTCGGGACACTGAAGCTTTCTTT
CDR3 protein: CASGGRGARDTEAFF

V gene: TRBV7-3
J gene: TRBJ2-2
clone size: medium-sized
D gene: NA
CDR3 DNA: TGTGCCAGCAGCGCCCCGGGTGTCGGCACCGGGGAGCTGTTTTTT
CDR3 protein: CASSAPGVGTGELFF

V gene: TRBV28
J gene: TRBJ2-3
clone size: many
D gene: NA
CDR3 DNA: TGTGCCAGCGCCGACAGGGAGGGAAGTTATACGCAGTATTTT
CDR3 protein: CASADREGSYTQYF

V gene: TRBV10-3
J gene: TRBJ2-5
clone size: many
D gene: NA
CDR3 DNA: TGTGCCACCAGTGATTTCGGGGACCAGGTAGAGACCCAGTACTTC
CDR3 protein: CATSDFGDQVETQYF

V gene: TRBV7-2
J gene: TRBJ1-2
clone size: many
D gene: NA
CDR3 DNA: TGTGCCAGCAGCTTACCGGCAGGGCGTGGTGGGGATGGCGACACCTTC
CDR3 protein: CASSLPAGRGGDGDTF

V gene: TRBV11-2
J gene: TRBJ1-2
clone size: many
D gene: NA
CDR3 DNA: TGTGCCAGCAGCGCCCTAGATGGCGACAACTTC
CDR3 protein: CASSALDGDNF

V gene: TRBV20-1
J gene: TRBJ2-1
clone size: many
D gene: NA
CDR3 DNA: TGCAGTGCCGGGAGGGGGCGTTCCTACAATGAGCAGTTCTTC
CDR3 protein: CSAGRGRSYNEQFF

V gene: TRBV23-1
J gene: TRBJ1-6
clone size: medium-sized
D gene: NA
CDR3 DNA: TGCGCCAGCAGTCAAGTGGGCGGTAATTCACCCCTCCACTTT
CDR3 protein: CASSQVGGNSPLHF

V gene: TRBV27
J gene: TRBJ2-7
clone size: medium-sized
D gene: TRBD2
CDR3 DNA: TGTGCCAGCACCTCGATACTAGCGGGTCGTGGGAGGGCCGAGCAGTACTTC
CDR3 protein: CASTSILAGRGRAEQYF

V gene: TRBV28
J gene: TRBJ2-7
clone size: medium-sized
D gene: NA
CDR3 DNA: TGTGCCCGCGGGACGACCTACGAGCAGTACTTC
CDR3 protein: CARGTTYEQYF

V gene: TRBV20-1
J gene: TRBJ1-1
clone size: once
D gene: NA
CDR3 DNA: TGCAGTGCTAGGGGTCTAGGGATGAACACTGAAGCTTTCTTC
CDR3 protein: CSARGLGMNTEAFF

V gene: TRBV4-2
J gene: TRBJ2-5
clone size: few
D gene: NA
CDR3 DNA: TGTGCCAGCAGCCCAATACAGGGAAGGGGGACCCAGTACTTC
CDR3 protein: CASSPIQGRGTQYF

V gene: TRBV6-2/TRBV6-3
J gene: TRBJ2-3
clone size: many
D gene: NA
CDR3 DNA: TGTGCCAGCAGTTACCGACAGGGACTCACAGATACGCAGTATTTT
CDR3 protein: CASSYRQGLTDTQYF

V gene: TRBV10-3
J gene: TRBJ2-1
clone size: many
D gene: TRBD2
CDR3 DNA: TGTGCCACCGCAGCGGGGGGGGTAAACAATGAGCAGTTCTTC
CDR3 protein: CATAAGGVNNEQFF

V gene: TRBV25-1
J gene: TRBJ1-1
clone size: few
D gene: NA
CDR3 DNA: TGTGCCAGCACTAAAACAGGAAGGAACACTGAAGCTTTCTTT
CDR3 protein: CASTKTGRNTEAFF

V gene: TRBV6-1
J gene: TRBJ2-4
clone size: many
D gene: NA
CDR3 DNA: TGTGCCAGCAGTGATTGGGGGCGCAAAAACATTCAGTACTTC
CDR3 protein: CASSDWGRKNIQYF

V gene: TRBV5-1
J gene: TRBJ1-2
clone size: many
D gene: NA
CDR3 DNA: TGCGCCAGCAGCTTGGCGGGCAGCAACTATGGCGACACCTTC
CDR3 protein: CASSLAGSNYGDTF

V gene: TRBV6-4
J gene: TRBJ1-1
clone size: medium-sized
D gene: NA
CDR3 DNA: TGTGCCAGCAGCGGGAGCCCTGGAAACACTGAAGCTTTCTTT
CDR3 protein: CASSGSPGNTEAFF

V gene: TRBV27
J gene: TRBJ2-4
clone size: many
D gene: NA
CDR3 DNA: TGTGCCAGCATTGGGCGGGGCCGGCAGTACTTC
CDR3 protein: CASIGRGRQYF

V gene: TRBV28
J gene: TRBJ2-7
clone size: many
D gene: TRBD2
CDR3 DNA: TGTGCCAGCAGTTTTCTCCTAGCGGCGGTTTGCTACGAGCAGTACTTC
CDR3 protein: CASSFLLAAVCYEQYF

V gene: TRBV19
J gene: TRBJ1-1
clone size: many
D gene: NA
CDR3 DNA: TGTGCCAGTAGTATAGACCGGGGCGGGGGAACTGAAGCTTTCTTT
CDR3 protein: CASSIDRGGGTEAFF

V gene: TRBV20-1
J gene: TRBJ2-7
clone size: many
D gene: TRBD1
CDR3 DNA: TGCAGTGCTAGAGATAACAGGGGGCGGGACGAGCAGTACTTC
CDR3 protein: CSARDNRGRDEQYF

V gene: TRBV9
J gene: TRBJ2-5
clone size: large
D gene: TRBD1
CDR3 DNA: TGTGCCAGCAGCGACTTTCGACAGGGCGGAGAGACCCAGTACTTC
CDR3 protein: CASSDFRQGGETQYF

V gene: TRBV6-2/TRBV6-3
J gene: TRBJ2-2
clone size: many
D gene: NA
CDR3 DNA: TGTGCCAGCAGAGATGGGGAGCTGTTTTTT
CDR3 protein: CASRDGELFF

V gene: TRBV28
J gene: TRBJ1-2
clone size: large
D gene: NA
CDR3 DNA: TGTGCCAGCAGTCGGACGGAGGGCTACACCTTC
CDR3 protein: CASSRTEGYTF

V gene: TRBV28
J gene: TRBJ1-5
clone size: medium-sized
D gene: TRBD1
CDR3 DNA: TGTGCCAGCGGGACAGGGGATCATCAGCCCCAGCATTTT
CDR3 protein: CASGTGDHQPQHF

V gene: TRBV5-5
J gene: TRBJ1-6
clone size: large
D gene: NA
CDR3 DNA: TGTGCCAGCAGTTTGATAGGACGGGGGTCGAATTCACCCCTCCACTTT
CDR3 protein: CASSLIGRGSNSPLHF

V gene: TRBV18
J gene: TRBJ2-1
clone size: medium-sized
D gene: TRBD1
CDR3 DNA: TGTGCCAGCAGGACAGGGTCCGTCGATGAGCAGTTCTTC
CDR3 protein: CASRTGSVDEQFF

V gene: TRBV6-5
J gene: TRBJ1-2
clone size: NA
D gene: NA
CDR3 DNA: TGTGCCAGCAGTTACTTGGGGGCCAGAAACTATGGCTACACCTTC
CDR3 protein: CASSYLGARNYGYTF

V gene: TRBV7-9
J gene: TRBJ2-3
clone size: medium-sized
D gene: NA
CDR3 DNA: TGTGCCAGCAGCTTAGATCTGGGAGATACGCAGTATTTT
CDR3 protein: CASSLDLGDTQYF

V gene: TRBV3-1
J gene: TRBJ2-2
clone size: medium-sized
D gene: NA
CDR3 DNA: TGTGCCAGCAGCCCAACAGTGGGTTTGAACACCGGGGAGCTGTTTTTT
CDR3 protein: CASSPTVGLNTGELFF

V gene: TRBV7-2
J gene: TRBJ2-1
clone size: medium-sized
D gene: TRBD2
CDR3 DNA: TGTGCCAGCAGCTTAGTAGTTTTAGCGGGGGGGTGGCAGTTCTTC
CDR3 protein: CASSLVVLAGGWQFF

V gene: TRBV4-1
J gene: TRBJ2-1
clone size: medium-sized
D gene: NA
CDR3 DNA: TGCGCCAGCAGCCACGGCTACAATGAGCAGTTCTTC
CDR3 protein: CASSHGYNEQFF